The rows below give T cell receptor beta chains drawn from one sample of a study of blood T cell repertoires in COVID-19. Profiling relied on immunoSEQ multiplex PCR, and the TCRdb table lists in-frame clones only, not all of them. The sample has 250,000 to 300,000 clones, around 90% seen once; the top ten hold 2% to 2.5%. The sequenced sample was PBMCs or T cells enriched from blood (not recorded which). The receptors stem from a woman in her sixties or seventies in a cohort exposed to, infected with or recovered from COVID-19 (not recorded which). Each CDR3 is given with its conserved first and last residue. The D gene is left open where the match is weak. Expanded clones are given a class, and other clones once, few, many or no size at all.

TRBD1,NA,TRBJ1-4,TRBV10-2,CASSEGQGFRSEKLFF,TGCGCCAGCAGTGAGGGACAGGGGTTCAGGAGTGAAAAACTGTTTTTT
TRBD1,NA,TRBJ2-3,TRBV28,CASSTGGTDTQYF,TGTGCCAGCAGTACAGGGGGCACAGATACGCAGTATTTT
NA,NA,TRBJ2-2,TRBV28,CASSFEYRDDTGELFF,TGTGCCAGCAGTTTCGAATACAGGGATGACACCGGGGAGCTGTTTTTT
TRBD1,NA,TRBJ1-1,TRBV25-1,CASRADRGKAEAFF,TGTGCCAGCAGGGCGGACAGGGGAAAGGCTGAAGCTTTCTTT
TRBD1,NA,TRBJ1-6,TRBV18,CASSPGQVLNSPLHF,TGTGCCAGCTCCCCGGGACAGGTCCTTAATTCACCCCTCCACTTT
TRBD1,NA,TRBJ1-3,TRBV18,CASSPPGQGAGGNTIYF,TGTGCCAGCTCACCCCCGGGCCAGGGGGCAGGAGGAAACACCATATATTTT
TRBD1,NA,TRBJ2-5,TRBV5-6,CASSRGQGVPETQYF,TGTGCCAGCAGCAGGGGACAGGGTGTGCCAGAGACCCAGTACTTC
NA,NA,TRBJ1-2,TRBV6-1,CASSERQGPPYGYTF,TGTGCCAGCAGTGAACGGCAGGGGCCTCCCTATGGCTACACCTTC
NA,NA,TRBJ2-3,TRBV24-1,CATSEARGTDTQYF,TGTGCCACCAGTGAGGCCAGGGGTACAGATACGCAGTATTTT
TRBD1,NA,TRBJ1-1,TRBV12-3/TRBV12-4,CASSYRGNTEAFF,TGTGCCAGCAGCTACAGGGGGAACACTGAAGCTTTCTTT
TRBD2,NA,TRBJ2-7,TRBV9,CASSSGLAGVDEQYF,TGTGCCAGCAGCTCGGGACTAGCGGGAGTAGACGAGCAGTACTTC
TRBD1,NA,TRBJ1-2,TRBV7-9,CASSSSTGGWGYTF,TGTGCCAGCAGCTCCTCCACAGGGGGCTGGGGCTACACCTTC
NA,once,TRBJ1-3,TRBV9,CASSVVDTSSSGNTIYF,TGTGCCAGCAGCGTAGTAGACACCTCGAGCTCTGGAAACACCATATATTTT
TRBD2,NA,TRBJ2-7,TRBV24-1,CATSDFPTSGPDEQYF,TGTGCCACCAGTGATTTCCCGACTAGCGGGCCCGACGAGCAGTACTTC
NA,NA,TRBJ2-7,TRBV15,CATRATGSYEQYF,TGTGCCACCAGGGCAACGGGGAGCTACGAGCAGTACTTC
TRBD2,once,TRBJ2-5,TRBV9,CASSVGSSGLQETQYF,TGTGCCAGCAGCGTGGGATCTAGCGGTCTTCAAGAGACCCAGTACTTC
TRBD1,NA,TRBJ1-6,TRBV11-2,CASSSQGPSSPLHF,TGTGCCAGCAGCTCACAGGGGCCGTCTTCACCCCTCCACTTT
TRBD1,NA,TRBJ1-1,TRBV18,CASSPGTGGHTEAFF,TGTGCCAGCTCGCCCGGGACAGGGGGCCACACTGAAGCTTTCTTT
TRBD2,NA,TRBJ2-5,TRBV27,CASSLDRLAQETQYF,TGTGCCAGCAGTTTAGACCGACTAGCACAAGAGACCCAGTACTTC
NA,NA,TRBJ2-1,TRBV19,CASSPLGDYNEQFF,TGTGCCAGTAGTCCCCTCGGGGACTACAATGAGCAGTTCTTC
NA,NA,TRBJ1-4,TRBV28,CASSWGPEGEKLFF,TGTGCCAGCAGCTGGGGCCCCGAAGGGGAAAAACTGTTTTTT
TRBD1,NA,TRBJ2-5,TRBV11-2,CASSLDRGVETQYF,TGTGCCAGCAGCTTGGACAGGGGAGTAGAGACCCAGTACTTC
NA,NA,TRBJ2-1,TRBV12-5,CASGSTLGQFYNEQFF,TGTGCTAGTGGTTCCACGCTGGGCCAGTTCTACAATGAGCAGTTCTTC
NA,NA,TRBJ2-7,TRBV24-1,CATSRTGVDEQYF,TGTGCCACCAGTCGGACCGGGGTCGACGAGCAGTACTTC
TRBD1,once,TRBJ2-7,TRBV6-5,CASSRGQGGFSEQYF,TGTGCCAGCAGTCGGGGACAGGGGGGGTTCAGCGAGCAGTACTTC
TRBD1,NA,TRBJ1-5,TRBV9,CASSVGQVLNQPQHF,TGTGCCAGCAGCGTGGGACAGGTGCTCAATCAGCCCCAGCATTTT
TRBD1,NA,TRBJ1-1,TRBV18,CASSLLQGKDTEAFF,TGTGCCAGCTCACTACTACAGGGGAAGGACACTGAAGCTTTCTTT
TRBD1,NA,TRBJ1-2,TRBV4-1,CASSQDKGQARGYTF,TGCGCCAGCAGCCAAGATAAGGGACAGGCTAGGGGCTACACCTTC
TRBD2,NA,TRBJ2-7,TRBV11-2,CASRKLAGGYEQYF,TGTGCCAGCAGGAAGCTAGCGGGAGGGTACGAGCAGTACTTC
TRBD1,NA,TRBJ2-1,TRBV11-2,CASSWDRGLVGTEQFF,TGTGCCAGCAGCTGGGACAGGGGATTAGTTGGGACAGAGCAGTTCTTC
NA,NA,TRBJ2-5,TRBV19,CATRDLGGKETQYF,TGTGCCACCAGGGACCTAGGGGGAAAAGAGACCCAGTACTTC
TRBD1,NA,TRBJ1-6,TRBV3-1/TRBV3-2,CASSRGGGNSPLHF,TGTGCCAGCAGCCGAGGGGGCGGGAATTCACCCCTCCACTTT
TRBD1,NA,TRBJ1-2,TRBV6-2/TRBV6-3,CASSETGSNGYTF,TGTGCCAGCAGCGAGACAGGGTCTAATGGCTACACCTTC
NA,NA,TRBJ2-3,TRBV27,CASRASATVDTQYF,TGTGCCAGCAGGGCTAGCGCTACCGTAGATACGCAGTATTTT
TRBD2,NA,TRBJ2-2,TRBV18,CASSPTSGSGELFF,TGTGCCAGCTCCCCGACTAGCGGGAGCGGGGAGCTGTTTTTT
NA,NA,TRBJ1-5,TRBV16,CASSRSGTNQPQHF,TGTGCCAGCAGTCGCTCCGGGACAAATCAGCCCCAGCATTTT
NA,few,TRBJ2-5,TRBV25-1,CASSELPRGPSKETQYF,TGTGCCAGCAGTGAACTTCCCAGGGGCCCCTCAAAAGAGACCCAGTACTTC
NA,NA,TRBJ2-3,TRBV7-2,CASSSLGPDTQYF,TGTGCCAGCAGCTCCCTCGGTCCAGATACGCAGTATTTT
TRBD1,NA,TRBJ1-2,TRBV25-1,CASSVGQGLYGYTF,TGTGCCAGCAGTGTGGGACAGGGGCTCTATGGCTACACCTTC
NA,once,TRBJ2-7,TRBV9,CASSKEGRGDEQYF,TGTGCCAGCAGCAAAGAAGGCAGGGGCGACGAGCAGTACTTC
TRBD1,NA,TRBJ1-4,TRBV6-5,CASRIQGGNEKLFF,TGTGCCAGCAGGATCCAGGGGGGTAATGAAAAACTGTTTTTT
TRBD1,NA,TRBJ1-5,TRBV7-2,CASSLGQGNQPQHF,TGTGCCAGCAGCTTGGGACAGGGGAATCAGCCCCAGCATTTT
NA,NA,TRBJ1-5,TRBV13,CASSLDGPASPQHF,TGTGCCAGCAGCTTAGATGGGCCCGCCTCGCCCCAGCATTTT
TRBD2,once,TRBJ2-7,TRBV5-6,CASSSGLAANYEQYF,TGTGCCAGCAGCTCCGGACTAGCGGCGAACTACGAGCAGTACTTC
NA,once,TRBJ2-1,TRBV12-2,CASRLEEGSSYNEQFF,TGTGCAAGTCGCTTAGAGGAGGGTAGCTCCTACAATGAGCAGTTCTTC
NA,NA,TRBJ1-4,TRBV4-1,CASSQGQVAEKLFF,TGCGCCAGCAGCCAAGGACAGGTAGCCGAAAAACTGTTTTTT
NA,NA,TRBJ1-1,TRBV11-2,CASSLGPGTEAFF,TGTGCCAGCAGCTTAGGTCCGGGGACTGAAGCTTTCTTT
TRBD2,once,TRBJ2-1,TRBV9,CASSAHGTSGTDEQFF,TGTGCCAGCAGCGCGCACGGGACTAGCGGGACCGATGAGCAGTTCTTC
NA,once,TRBJ2-1,TRBV19,CASSPAGGARNEQFF,TGTGCCAGTAGCCCTGCTGGCGGTGCAAGAAATGAGCAGTTCTTC
TRBD2,NA,TRBJ2-5,TRBV7-6,CASSLGLAGGETQYF,TGTGCCAGCAGCTTAGGACTAGCGGGAGGGGAGACCCAGTACTTC
NA,NA,TRBJ2-2,TRBV7-9,CASSLESPGELFF,TGTGCCAGCAGCTTAGAAAGCCCCGGGGAGCTGTTTTTT
NA,few,TRBJ1-2,TRBV28,CASSLLRYGYTF,TGTGCCAGCAGTTTACTCCGCTATGGCTACACCTTC
NA,NA,TRBJ1-6,TRBV5-8,CASSLQGSPLHF,TGTGCCAGCAGCTTGCAGGGATCACCCCTCCACTTT